Listed here is a single T cell receptor (beta chain). Its antigen remains unknown. The data derive from a study of early stage breast cancer tumors. Findings of the study overall: In about 90% of the 16 patients, blood comparison separated tumor from normal breast.

Blood replicates held 0.5 ug DNA, tumor or normal breast approximately 1.5 ug, two each. Assay: immunoSEQ multiplex PCR; the TCRdb copy retains only in-frame clones and omits some. The repertoire consists of about 72,000 clones, with roughly 80% occurring once and the leading ten covering about 3.6%. CDR1 and CDR2 from the germline V gene are SGHRS and YFSETQ. This CDR3 comprises 16 residues. V lost 4 bases and J 8 bases, leaving 22 bases between the germline ends. Sequenced: blood. V gene TRBV5-1 combines with J gene TRBJ1-5; a possible D gene is TRBD1 (6 bases). The TCR comes from a person aged 55 to 75 with breast cancer. CDR3 nucleotide sequence: TGCGCCAGCAGCCCCGGGCCAGGGGAATCGTTTAAGCCCCAGCATTTT. Translating gives CASSPGPGESFKPQHF.